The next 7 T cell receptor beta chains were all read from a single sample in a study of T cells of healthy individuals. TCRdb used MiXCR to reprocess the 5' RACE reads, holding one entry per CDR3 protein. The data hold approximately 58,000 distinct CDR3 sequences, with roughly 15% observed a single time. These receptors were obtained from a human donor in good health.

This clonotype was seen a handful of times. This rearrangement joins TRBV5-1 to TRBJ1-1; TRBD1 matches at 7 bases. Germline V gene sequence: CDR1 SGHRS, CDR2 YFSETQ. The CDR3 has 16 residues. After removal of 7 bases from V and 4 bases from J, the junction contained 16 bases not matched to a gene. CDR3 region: CASAEGSVRGSTEAFF. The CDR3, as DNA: TGCGCCAGCGCCGAGGGGTCGGTCAGGGGGTCCACTGAAGCTTTCTTT.

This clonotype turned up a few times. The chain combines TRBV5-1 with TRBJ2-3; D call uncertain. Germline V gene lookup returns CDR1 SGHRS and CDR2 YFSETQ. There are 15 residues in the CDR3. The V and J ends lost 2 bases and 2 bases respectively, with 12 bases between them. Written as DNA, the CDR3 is TGCGCCAGCAGCTTATCCAAGGCCTACACAGATACGCAGTATTTT. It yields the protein CASSLSKAYTDTQYF. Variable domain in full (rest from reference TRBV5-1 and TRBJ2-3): KAGVTQTPRYLIKTRGQQVTLSCSPISGHRSVSWYQQTPGQGLQFLFEYFSETQRNKGNFPGRFSGRQFSNSRSEMNVSTLELGDSALYLCASSLSKAYTDTQYFGPGTRLTVL.

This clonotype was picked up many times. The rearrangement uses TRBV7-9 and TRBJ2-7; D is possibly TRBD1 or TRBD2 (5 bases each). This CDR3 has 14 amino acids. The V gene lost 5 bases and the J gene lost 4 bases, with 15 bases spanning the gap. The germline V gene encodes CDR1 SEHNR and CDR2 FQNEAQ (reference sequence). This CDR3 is CASSTGTELYEQYF. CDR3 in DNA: TGTGCCAGCAGCACCGGGACGGAACTTTACGAGCAGTACTTC. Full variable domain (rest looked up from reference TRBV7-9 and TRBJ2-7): DTGVSQNPRHKITKRGQNVTFRCDPISEHNRLYWYRQTLGQGPEFLTYFQNEAQLEKSRLLSDRFSAERPKGSFSTLEIQRTEQGDSAMYLCASSTGTELYEQYFGPGTRLTVT.

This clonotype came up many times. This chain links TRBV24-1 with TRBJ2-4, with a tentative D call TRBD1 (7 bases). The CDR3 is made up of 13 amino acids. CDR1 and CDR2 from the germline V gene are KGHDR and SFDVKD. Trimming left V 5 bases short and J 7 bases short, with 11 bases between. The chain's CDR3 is CATSAPGGNIQYF. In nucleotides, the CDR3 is TGTGCCACCAGTGCCCCAGGGGGGAACATTCAGTACTTC.

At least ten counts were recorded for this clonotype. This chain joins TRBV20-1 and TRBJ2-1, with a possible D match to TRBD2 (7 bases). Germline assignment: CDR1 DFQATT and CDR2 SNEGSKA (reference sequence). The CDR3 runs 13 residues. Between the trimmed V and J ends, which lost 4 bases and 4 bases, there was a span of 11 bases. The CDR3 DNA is TGCAGTGCTATAGGGGGGGGATACAATGAGCAGTTCTTC. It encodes CSAIGGGYNEQFF.

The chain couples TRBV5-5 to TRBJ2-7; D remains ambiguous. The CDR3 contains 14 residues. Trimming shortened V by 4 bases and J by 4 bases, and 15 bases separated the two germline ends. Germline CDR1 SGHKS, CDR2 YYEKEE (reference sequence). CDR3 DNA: TGTGCCAGCAGCCTAGAGGATCTTTCATACGAGCAGTACTTC. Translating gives CASSLEDLSYEQYF.

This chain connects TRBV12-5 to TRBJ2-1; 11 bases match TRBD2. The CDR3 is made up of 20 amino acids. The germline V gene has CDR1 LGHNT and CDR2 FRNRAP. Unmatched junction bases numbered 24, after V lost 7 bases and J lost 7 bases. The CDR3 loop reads CASARRPGPLSSGRSNEQFF. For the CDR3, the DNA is TGTGCTAGTGCCCGCCGGCCAGGGCCTCTATCTAGCGGGAGGAGTAATGAGCAGTTCTTC.